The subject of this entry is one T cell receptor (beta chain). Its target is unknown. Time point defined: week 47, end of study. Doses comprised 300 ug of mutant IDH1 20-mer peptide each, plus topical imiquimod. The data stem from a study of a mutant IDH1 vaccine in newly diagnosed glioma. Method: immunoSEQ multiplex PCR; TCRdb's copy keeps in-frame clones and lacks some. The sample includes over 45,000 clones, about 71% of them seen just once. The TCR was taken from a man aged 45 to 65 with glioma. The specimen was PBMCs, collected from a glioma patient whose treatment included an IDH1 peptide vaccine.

The CDR3 sequence: CASSLNSANTGELFF. The CDR3 nucleotides read TGCGCCAGCAGCTTGAATAGCGCGAACACCGGGGAGCTGTTTTTT. The chain joins TRBV5-1 to TRBJ2-2, with D perhaps matching TRBD2 (5 bases). V gave up 1 base and J gave up 0 bases, with 7 bases separating them. Germline values: CDR1 SGHRS, CDR2 YFSETQ. The CDR3 has 15 residues.